This T cell receptor (beta chain) is drawn from a study of T cell responses to AZD1222 COVID-19 vaccine. The study, taken as a whole, reports: White British donors predominated, females outnumbered males, and clonal diversity was possibly underestimated.

Looked up from germline, CDR1 is SEHNR and CDR2 is FQNEAQ (reference sequence). Trimming removed 1 base from V and 9 bases from J; junction bases left unmatched: 3. The CDR3 spans 13 residues. A remark on this clone: Its antigen is not identified.

Produced via immunoSEQ multiplex PCR; TCRdb's table is partial and in-frame only. The top ten clones hold around 4.7% of a sample with fewer than 110,000 clones, 87% of them seen once. The chain uses TRBV7-9 and TRBJ1-1; 9 bases are a match to TRBD1. The source material was peripheral blood, sampled 28 days after the second AZD1222 dose. This TCR came from an adult who received the AZD1222 COVID-19 vaccine. The DNA of the CDR3 is TGTGCCAGCAGCTTAGGATACAGGGGGCAAGCTTTCTTT. Amino acids: CASSLGYRGQAFF.